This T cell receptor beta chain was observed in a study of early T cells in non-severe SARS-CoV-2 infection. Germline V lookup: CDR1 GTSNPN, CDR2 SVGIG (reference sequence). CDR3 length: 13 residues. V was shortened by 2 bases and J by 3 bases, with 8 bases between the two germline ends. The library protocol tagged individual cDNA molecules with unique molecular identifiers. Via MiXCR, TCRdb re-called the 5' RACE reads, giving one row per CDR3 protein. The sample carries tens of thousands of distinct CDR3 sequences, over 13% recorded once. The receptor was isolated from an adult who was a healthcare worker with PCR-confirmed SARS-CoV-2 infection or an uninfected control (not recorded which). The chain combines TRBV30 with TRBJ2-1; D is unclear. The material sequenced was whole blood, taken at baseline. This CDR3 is CAWSQADYNEQFF. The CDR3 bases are TGTGCCTGGAGTCAGGCCGACTACAATGAGCAGTTCTTC. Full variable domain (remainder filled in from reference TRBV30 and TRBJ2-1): SQTIHQWPATLVQPVGSPLSLECTVEGTSNPNLYWYRQAAGRGLQLLFYSVGIGQISSEVPQNLSASRPQDRQFILSSKKLLLSDSGFYLCAWSQADYNEQFFGPGTRLTVL.